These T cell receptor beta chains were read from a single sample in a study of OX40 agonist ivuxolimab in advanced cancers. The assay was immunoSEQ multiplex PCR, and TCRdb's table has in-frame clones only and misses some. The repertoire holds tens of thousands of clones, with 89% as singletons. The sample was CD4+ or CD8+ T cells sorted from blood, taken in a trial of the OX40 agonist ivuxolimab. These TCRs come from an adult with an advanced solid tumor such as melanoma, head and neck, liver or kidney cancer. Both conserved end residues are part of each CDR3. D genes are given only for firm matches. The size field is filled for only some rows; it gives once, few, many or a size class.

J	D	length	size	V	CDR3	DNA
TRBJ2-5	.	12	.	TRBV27	CASSLNQETQYF	TGTGCCAGCAGTCTAAACCAAGAGACCCAGTACTTC
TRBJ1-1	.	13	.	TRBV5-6	CASSLGGLTEAFF	TGTGCCAGCAGCTTGGGAGGGCTCACTGAAGCTTTCTTT
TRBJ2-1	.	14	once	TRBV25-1	CASSELGEVHEQFF	TGTGCCAGCAGTGAATTGGGGGAAGTGCATGAGCAGTTCTTC
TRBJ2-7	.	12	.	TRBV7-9	CASSHSSYEQYF	TGTGCCAGCAGCCATAGCTCCTACGAGCAGTACTTC
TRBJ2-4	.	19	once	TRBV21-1	CASSKAHPTTVGAGNIQYF	.
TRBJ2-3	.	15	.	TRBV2	CAITPSGRNTDTQYF	TGTGCCATCACCCCATCAGGGAGGAACACAGATACGCAGTATTTT
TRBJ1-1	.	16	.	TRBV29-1	CSVPPMQGALDTEAFF	TGCAGCGTTCCGCCGATGCAGGGAGCGTTGGACACTGAAGCTTTCTTT
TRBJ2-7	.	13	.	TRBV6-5	CATRDLGAYEQYF	TGTGCCACCCGGGACCTTGGGGCCTACGAGCAGTACTTC
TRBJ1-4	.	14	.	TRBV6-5	CASSYLQGAEKLFF	TGTGCCAGCAGTTACTTACAGGGCGCTGAAAAACTGTTTTTT
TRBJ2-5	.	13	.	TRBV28	CASSSSGVETQYF	TGTGCCAGCAGTTCTTCAGGGGTGGAGACCCAGTACTTC
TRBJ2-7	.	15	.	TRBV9	CASSPEPQVVGEQYF	TGTGCCAGCAGCCCCGAGCCGCAGGTTGTTGGCGAGCAGTACTTC
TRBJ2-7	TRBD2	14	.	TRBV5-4	CASSVGLAGAEQYF	TGTGCCAGCAGCGTGGGACTAGCGGGAGCAGAGCAGTACTTC